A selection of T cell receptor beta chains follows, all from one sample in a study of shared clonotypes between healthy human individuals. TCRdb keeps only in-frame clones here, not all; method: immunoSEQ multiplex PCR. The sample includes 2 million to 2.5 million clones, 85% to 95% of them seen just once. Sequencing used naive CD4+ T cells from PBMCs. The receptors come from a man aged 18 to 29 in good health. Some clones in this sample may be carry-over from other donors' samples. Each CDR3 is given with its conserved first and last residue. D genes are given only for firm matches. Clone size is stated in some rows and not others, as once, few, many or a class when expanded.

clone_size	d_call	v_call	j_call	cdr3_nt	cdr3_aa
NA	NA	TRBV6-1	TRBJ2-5	TGTGCCAGCAGTGAAAAGGGGCCCGGGGAGACCCAGTACTTC	CASSEKGPGETQYF
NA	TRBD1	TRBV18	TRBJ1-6	TGTGCCAGCTCACCACTTAGGACAGGCAAGGGGGATTCACCCCTCCACTTT	CASSPLRTGKGDSPLHF
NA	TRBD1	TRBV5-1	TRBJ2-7	TGCGCCAGCAGCTTGGAGGGGGCGATGGACGAGCAGTACTTC	CASSLEGAMDEQYF
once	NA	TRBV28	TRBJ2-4	TGTGCCAGCAGTTTATCCGGGTTGGGCATTCAGTACTTC	CASSLSGLGIQYF
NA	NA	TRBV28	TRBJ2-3	TGTGCCAGCACTCTCCGACGCCTTTCCGATACGCAGTATTTT	CASTLRRLSDTQYF
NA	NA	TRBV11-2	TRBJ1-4	TGTGCCAGCAGCCCCTTACAGGGTGGGTACGAAAAACTGTTTTTT	CASSPLQGGYEKLFF
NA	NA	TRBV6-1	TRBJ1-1	TGTGCCAGCAGTGAAGTGACATCCCAGAACACTGAAGCTTTCTTT	CASSEVTSQNTEAFF
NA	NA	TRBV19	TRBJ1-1	TGTGCCAGTAGTATTCAAGGTACGAGGTTTTCTGAAGCTTTCTTT	CASSIQGTRFSEAFF
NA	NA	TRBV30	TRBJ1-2	TGTGCCTGGGGCGCCGGGAGGGTTGGCTACACCTTC	CAWGAGRVGYTF
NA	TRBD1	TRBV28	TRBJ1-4	TGTGCCAGCAGTGGAGGACTACAGGGGGAATATCGATCTAATGAAAAACTGTTTTTT	CASSGGLQGEYRSNEKLFF
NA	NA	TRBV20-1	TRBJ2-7	TGCAGTGCTCCGACAGCCTACGAGCAGTACTTC	CSAPTAYEQYF
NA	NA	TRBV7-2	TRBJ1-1	TGTGCCAGCAGCTCACGGGACGGAACTGAAGCTTTCTTT	CASSSRDGTEAFF
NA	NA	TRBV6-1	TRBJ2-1	TGTGCCAGCAGTTCCTGGGGGCTACGCGGGCATGAGCAGTTCTTC	CASSSWGLRGHEQFF
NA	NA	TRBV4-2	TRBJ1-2	TGTGCCAGCAGCCAAGGTCAGACAGTATATCCTAACTATGGCTACACCTTC	CASSQGQTVYPNYGYTF
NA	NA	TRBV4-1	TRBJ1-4	TGCGCCAGCAGCCTTTGGGGGAATGAAAAACTGTTTTTT	CASSLWGNEKLFF